This T cell receptor beta chain stems from a study of T cells in Graves' hyperthyroidism and ophthalmopathy. J gave up 8 bases and V 5 bases, and 9 bases lay outside the gene matches. The CDR3 covers 14 residues. Germline V CDR1 and CDR2: PRHDT, FYEKMQ (reference sequence). This clonotype came up many times. Its antigen is unidentified. The CDR3 regions of TCR beta were amplified from RNA transcripts. HTBI primers drove first-round RT-PCR of the TCR CDR3. TCRdb fed the multiplex PCR reads into MiXCR, producing one record per CDR3 protein. The repertoire holds approximately 700,000 distinct CDR3 sequences, with about 17% as singletons. Findings of the study overall: In the blood, most expanded thyroid clonotypes above 0.001 appeared as well.

The genes are TRBV13 and TRBJ2-1; TRBD2 aligns across 7 bases. The sequencing sample was made of blood. This clonotype was obtained from a man aged 18 to 29 with Graves' hyperthyroidism. In DNA form, the CDR3 reads TGTGCCAGCAGCCCGGGACTAAAAACCGATGAGCAGTTCTTC. Its protein is CASSPGLKTDEQFF.